Below, 11 T cell receptor beta chains from the same sample are listed, as sequenced in a study of T cells in Graves' hyperthyroidism and ophthalmopathy (dated by TCRdb to between 2018 and 2021). Library construction relied on multiplex PCR. The instrument given in TCRdb is Illumina HiSeq 2000. Amplification of TCR beta CDR3 regions was carried out from RNA transcripts. A first-round RT-PCR of the TCR CDR3 used the HTBI primer set with the Qiagen OneStep RT-PCR kit. Using fastp trimming at Q25 and MiXCR clonotype assembly, TCRdb reanalyzed the public sequencing data and kept in-frame beta chains. CDR3 protein sequences are deduplicated, and each keeps its most common genes and DNA. The sample data list under 450,000 distinct CDR3 sequences, and approximately 14% of these were observed just once. Of the sample, 13% to 15% falls within the top ten clones. The sample consisted of blood. The receptor source for this set is a young woman with Graves' hyperthyroidism.

Notes on this clonotype: A much larger clone differs by one base, so this may be a read error. This chain links TRBV20-1 with TRBJ1-1; D ambiguous. This CDR3 spans 18 amino acids. CDR1 DFQATT and CDR2 SNEGSKA come from the germline V gene (reference sequence). The germline V and J ends were trimmed by 4 bases and 0 bases, with 24 bases remaining between them. The CDR3 sequence: CSAKNHLKAGGMNTEAFF. CDR3 DNA sequence: TGCAGTGCTAAGAACCACCTAAAGGCTGGAGGAATGAACACTGAAGCTTTCTTT.

This clonotype was counted at least ten times. V usage is TRBV2 and J usage is TRBJ2-3; 8 bases fit TRBD1. The V and J ends lost 3 bases and 0 bases, in that order; junction bases with no gene match: 2. This CDR3 is 15 amino acids long. CDR1 SNHLY and CDR2 FYNNEI come from the germline V gene. CDR3 DNA: TGTGCCAGCAGTGAGGACAGGGCTAGCACAGATACGCAGTATTTT. It yields the protein CASSEDRASTDTQYF.

This clonotype was observed a handful of times. The chain couples TRBV4-3 to TRBJ2-2; 11 positions match TRBD2. Germline CDR1 is LGHNA and CDR2 is YSLEER. Trimming took 0 bases from V and 1 from J; bases not matched to a gene: 4. The CDR3 runs to 18 residues. CDR3 loop: CASSQEAGLAGNTGELFF. The CDR3 DNA is TGCGCCAGCAGCCAAGAGGCCGGACTAGCGGGGAACACCGGGGAGCTGTTTTTT.

This clonotype was found many times. CDR3 residues: CSARGGNTEAFF. The CDR3 region has the DNA TGCAGTGCTAGGGGAGGGAACACTGAAGCTTTCTTT. The gene calls are TRBV20-1 and TRBJ1-1, with D unresolved. Trimming removed 3 bases from V and 1 base from J, with 6 bases in between. CDR3 length: 12 amino acids. Germline CDR1 DFQATT, CDR2 SNEGSKA (reference sequence).

This clonotype was detected many times. V and J are TRBV5-1 and TRBJ2-7; 14 bases align to TRBD2. The CDR3 sequence is 15 residues long. The trim removed 4 bases at V and 3 bases at J, leaving 3 bases unmatched. Germline-derived CDR1 and CDR2 are SGHRS and YFSETQ. CDR3 coding DNA: TGCGCCAGCAGCATAGGGACTAGCGGGGGCTACGAGCAGTACTTC. Protein product: CASSIGTSGGYEQYF.

This clonotype was found once. This chain joins TRBV2 and TRBJ1-2, with 9 bases aligning to TRBD1. Looked up from germline, CDR1 is SNHLY and CDR2 is FYNNEI. The CDR3 totals 14 residues. Trimming took 10 bases from V and 7 from J; bases not matched to a gene: 13. This chain's CDR3 is CATRAGTGIGGYTF. CDR3 sequence (DNA): TGTGCCACCAGAGCGGGGACAGGGATAGGTGGCTACACCTTC.

This clonotype has a handful of counts. The chain recombines TRBV12-3 or TRBV12-4 with TRBJ2-7, with a possible D match to TRBD2 (6 bases). CDR3 size: 14 residues. Trimming removed 3 bases from V and 5 bases from J, with 14 bases in between. As DNA, the CDR3 is TGTGCCAGCAGTTTTACGGGGGTCTTCCACGAGCAGTACTTC. Residues: CASSFTGVFHEQYF.

The chain combines TRBV12-5 with TRBJ1-2, with TRBD1 identical over 10 bases. CDR3 size: 14 residues. CDR1 is LGHNT and CDR2 is FRNRAP in the germline V gene. With V trimmed by 1 base and J by 8 bases, 4 bases remained unmatched. CDR3 coding DNA: TGTGCTAGTGGTTTGGAAACGGGACAGGGGGGCTACACCTTC. It codes for CASGLETGQGGYTF.

The chain carries TRBV20-1 and TRBJ1-1; tentatively, D is TRBD1 (6 bases). Germline CDR1 DFQATT, CDR2 SNEGSKA (reference sequence). V was clipped by 0 bases and J by 1 base, with 12 bases between them. This CDR3 region has 15 residues. DNA of the CDR3: TGCAGTGCTAGAGAAGTGGGGGCTAGGAACACTGAAGCTTTCTTT. This gives the protein CSAREVGARNTEAFF.

This clonotype showed up many times. The V and J genes are TRBV6-2 or TRBV6-3 and TRBJ2-3; D is unclear. The length of the CDR3 is 13 residues. V dropped 7 bases and J dropped 2 bases, with 10 bases sitting between them. Germline-derived CDR1 and CDR2 are MNHEY and SVGEGT. CDR3: CASTLGFTDTQYF. The CDR3 bases are TGTGCCAGCACCCTCGGATTCACAGATACGCAGTATTTT.

In its sample, this clonotype was seen many times. The chain carries TRBV11-2 and TRBJ2-1; 14 bases agree with TRBD2. The CDR3 consists of 15 residues. Per germline, CDR1 SGHAT and CDR2 FQNNGV. J gave up 8 bases and V 5 bases, and 5 bases lay outside the gene matches. The CDR3 DNA sequence: TGTGCCAGCAGCCCGACTAGCGGGGGGGTCTATGAGCAGTTCTTC. This sequence encodes CASSPTSGGVYEQFF.